The present TCR beta chain was sequenced within a study of human T cells and chemical hapten exposure. The CDR3 length is 15 residues. Germline CDR1 is SEHNR and CDR2 is FQNEAQ (reference sequence). V lost 5 bases and J lost 5; bases outside the gene matches: 7. The total RNA was obtained from whole blood that was not fractionated. One entry per CDR3 protein, called by TCRdb with MiXCR from the 5' RACE reads. The data show approximately 150,000 distinct CDR3 sequences, 4.1% seen once. Many counts were recorded for this clonotype. This clonotype was sampled from a female donor in good health. The chain employs TRBV7-9 and TRBJ1-4; 8 bases match TRBD1. This CDR3 is CASSPGQGSNEKLFF. In nucleotides, the CDR3 is TGTGCCAGCAGCCCCGGACAGGGTTCGAATGAAAAACTGTTTTTT.